This TCR beta chain was obtained from a study of regulatory T cells in long-lasting Graves disease. This CDR3 has 16 residues. V lost 0 bases and J lost 4, with 15 bases in between. Germline loops: CDR1 LGHNA, CDR2 YSLEER. This clonotype was counted at least ten times. Its cognate antigen is unknown. Time point: newly diagnosed GD, antithyroid drugs for less than 3 months. Construction of the TCR library relied on RNA isolated from PBMCs. The study, taken as a whole, reports: Favoring TRBV28, TRBJ1-2 and TRBJ2-5 was a feature seen in persistent disease.

Relying on iRepertoire HTBI primers and Arm-PCR of CDR3 regions, the team built TCR beta libraries. From the multiplex PCR reads, TCRdb called clonotypes with MiXCR, one entry per CDR3 protein. The sample holds hundreds of thousands of distinct CDR3 sequences, around 12% seen once. These records were also assigned to another study, of T cells in Graves' hyperthyroidism and ophthalmopathy. That report notes: Any patient presenting with uncontrolled infection, other autoimmune disease, pregnancy or lactation was left out. A set of HTBI primers served as the primers for a first-round RT-PCR of the TCR CDR3.

The starting material was peripheral blood mononuclear cells (PBMCs), obtained at new diagnosis, from a patient treated with antithyroid drugs. The sequence was collected from a woman aged 30 to 39 with Graves disease. The chain links TRBV4-3 to TRBJ1-2; maybe TRBD1 (5 bases). The CDR3 DNA reads TGCGCCAGCAGCCAAGAAGGAGTTGGGGCGGTCTATGGCTACACCTTC. As protein: CASSQEGVGAVYGYTF.